Below, one TCR beta chain is given with its context. This sample is drawn from a study of blood T cell repertoires in COVID-19. Study-wide background: Acute-phase and convalescent COVID-19 samples originated in the United States, Italy and Spain.

Original methodology: Amplified reference gene primers provided the basis for estimating nucleated cell counts. Measured with immunoSEQ multiplex PCR; TCRdb has only the in-frame clones, and not every one. Clonal size and the V and J genes are those of that table, whereas D and trimming came from the DNA. This table has more than 80,000 clones, roughly 80% appearing once. The CDR3 totals 18 residues. The ends lost 1 base at V and 8 bases at J; junction bases unmatched: 14. Germline V gene sequence: CDR1 SGHKS, CDR2 YYEKEE (reference sequence). The J gene is TRBJ2-1, the V gene TRBV5-5, with TRBD2 identical over 11 bases. The clonotype comes from a woman in her sixties or seventies with acute or convalescent COVID-19. The sequencing input was peripheral blood. The DNA of the CDR3 is TGTGCCAGCAGCTTGCGGCTTAGCGGGGGGGCGGCCAGTGATGAGCAGTTCTTC. Translated, it gives CASSLRLSGGAASDEQFF. Variable domain in full (rest from reference TRBV5-5 and TRBJ2-1): DAGVTQSPTHLIKTRGQQVTLRCSPISGHKSVSWYQQVLGQGPQFIFQYYEKEERGRGNFPDRFSARQFPNYSSELNVNALLLGDSALYLCASSLRLSGGAASDEQFFGPGTRLTVL.